This T cell receptor (beta chain) was sequenced during a study of T cells after yellow fever vaccination. Study results and limitations: A small proportion of clonotypes was detected in both the CD4 and CD8 compartments.

A 5'RACE template-switching step, the method used to make TCR cDNA, added a universal primer site and UMIs. Each CDR3 protein is one row after TCRdb ran MiXCR on the 5' RACE reads. The sample holds 40,000 to 50,000 distinct CDR3 sequences, 6% to 7% seen once. This clonotype was seen at least ten times. This CDR3 is 15 amino acids long. Per the germline V gene, CDR1 is LGHNA and CDR2 is YSLEER. Germline trimming cut 6 bases from V and 9 bases from J; bases unmatched to any gene: 11. The V call is TRBV4-3, the J call TRBJ2-1; 10 nucleotides line up with TRBD2. The TCR sequence derives from a man aged 30-40 years who received the YFV17D yellow fever vaccine. The source was CD8+ T cells not binding an NS4B(214-222) dextramer, sorted from PBMCs, collected 45 days after the yellow fever booster vaccination. The CDR3 protein is CASSPGLAGVGEQFF. The DNA of the CDR3 is TGCGCCAGCAGTCCCGGGCTAGCGGGAGTTGGTGAGCAGTTCTTC.